The clone carrying this T cell receptor beta chain was seen just once. Its antigen remains unidentified. The sample belongs to a study of somatic mutations in cytotoxic T cells in rheumatoid arthritis. As for the study in general: Patient blood, which was peripheral blood collected as 30 ml EDTA, was drawn right after diagnosis and before any treatment started.

In germline, CDR1 is SGHRS, CDR2 YFSETQ. V was cut by 0 bases and J by 6 bases, with 4 bases left in between. This CDR3 comprises 12 residues. Method: immunoSEQ multiplex PCR; TCRdb's copy keeps in-frame clones and lacks some. The table records about 14,000 clones, roughly 82% of them present only once. Study-wide results and caveats: Increasing age coincided with elevated CD8+ clonality among rheumatoid arthritis patients, though not among healthy controls.

The chain employs TRBV5-1 and TRBJ2-1; D not certain. This TCR came from an adult with rheumatoid arthritis. The sequenced material came from CD8+ T cells sorted from blood. CDR3 sequence: CASSLELNEQFF. CDR3 coding DNA: TGCGCCAGCAGCTTGGAACTCAATGAGCAGTTCTTC.